This T cell receptor (beta chain) was captured in a study of human T cells and chemical hapten exposure. Study summary: Patients, largely female, had alopecia areata, totalis or universalis. Study-wide results and caveats: Positively correlated with patch test score were the counts of PT1 expanded TCRs. With DPC sensitization, TCRs exceeding 1 in 1000 frequency showed no change.

This CDR3 has 14 residues. Germline V gives CDR1 SQVTM, CDR2 ANQGSEA. V shed 4 bases, J shed 4 bases, and the junction held 5 bases outside the gene matches. The library labeled individual cDNA molecules by adding unique molecular identifiers to them. TCRdb processed the RACE reads anew with MiXCR; each CDR3 protein has one entry. The sample lists more than 70,000 distinct CDR3 sequences; 11% were seen once. Time point defined: patch test 2, 6 weeks after DPC sensitization. Treatment defined: therapeutic diphenylcyclopropenone sensitization with weekly scalp DPC. For this clonotype: What it binds is unknown.

The sample consisted of whole blood, taken in connection with sensitization to the hapten diphenylcyclopropenone (DPC). The chain has TRBV29-1 and TRBJ2-1; 9 bases fit TRBD1. This receptor was taken from a man younger than 35 with alopecia areata. Some clones in this sample may be carry-over from other donors' samples. CDR3 region: CSVVGTGPYNEQFF. The CDR3 nucleotides are TGCAGCGTTGTCGGGACAGGGCCATACAATGAGCAGTTCTTC.